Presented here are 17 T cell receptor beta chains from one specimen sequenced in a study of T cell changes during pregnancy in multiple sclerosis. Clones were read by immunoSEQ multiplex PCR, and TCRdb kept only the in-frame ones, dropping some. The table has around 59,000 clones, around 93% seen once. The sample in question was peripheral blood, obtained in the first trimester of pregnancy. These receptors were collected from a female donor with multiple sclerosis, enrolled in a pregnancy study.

CDR3 DNA sequence: TGTGCCATCAGTGAGTCCAGCGGGGGGGCCGCAGATACGCAGTATTTT. Translated: CAISESSGGAADTQYF. The chain joins TRBV10-3 to TRBJ2-3; TRBD2 matches at 10 bases. CDR1 is ENHRY, CDR2 SYGVKD, per germline. Trimming cost V 0 bases and J 4 bases; bases outside gene matches: 4. This CDR3 region has 16 residues.

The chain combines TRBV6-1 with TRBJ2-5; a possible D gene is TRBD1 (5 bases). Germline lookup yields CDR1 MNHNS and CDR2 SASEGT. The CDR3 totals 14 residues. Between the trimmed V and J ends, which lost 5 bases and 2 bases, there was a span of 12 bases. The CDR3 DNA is TGTGCCAGCAGTCCACGGACAACTCAAGAGACCCAGTACTTC. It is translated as CASSPRTTQETQYF.

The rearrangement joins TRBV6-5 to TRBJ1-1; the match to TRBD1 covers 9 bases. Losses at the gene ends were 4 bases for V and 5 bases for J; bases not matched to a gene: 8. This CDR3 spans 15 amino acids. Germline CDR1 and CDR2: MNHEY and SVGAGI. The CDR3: CASSSPRTGDTEAFF. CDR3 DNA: TGTGCCAGCAGTTCACCTCGGACAGGGGATACTGAAGCTTTCTTT.

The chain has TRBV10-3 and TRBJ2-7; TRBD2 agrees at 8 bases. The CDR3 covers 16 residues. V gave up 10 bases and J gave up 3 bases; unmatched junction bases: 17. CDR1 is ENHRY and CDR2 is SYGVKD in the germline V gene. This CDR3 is CATKGDVTSVLYEQYF. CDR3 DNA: TGTGCCACCAAGGGGGATGTGACTAGCGTTCTCTACGAGCAGTACTTC.

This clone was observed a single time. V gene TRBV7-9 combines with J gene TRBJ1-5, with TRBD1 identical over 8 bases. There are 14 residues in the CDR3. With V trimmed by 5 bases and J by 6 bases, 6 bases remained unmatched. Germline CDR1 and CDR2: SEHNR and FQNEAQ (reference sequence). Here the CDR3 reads CASSPGQGSQPQHF. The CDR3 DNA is TGTGCCAGCAGCCCCGGACAGGGAAGTCAGCCCCAGCATTTT. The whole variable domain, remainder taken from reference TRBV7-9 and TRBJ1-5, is DTGVSQNPRHKITKRGQNVTFRCDPISEHNRLYWYRQTLGQGPEFLTYFQNEAQLEKSRLLSDRFSAERPKGSFSTLEIQRTEQGDSAMYLCASSPGQGSQPQHFGDGTRLSIL.

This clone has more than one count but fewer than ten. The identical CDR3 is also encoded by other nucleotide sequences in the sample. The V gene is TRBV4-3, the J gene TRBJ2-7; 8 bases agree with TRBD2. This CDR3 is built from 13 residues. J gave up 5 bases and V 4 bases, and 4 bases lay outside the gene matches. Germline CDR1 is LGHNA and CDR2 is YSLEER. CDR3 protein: CASSPPGGDEQYF. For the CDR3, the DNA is TGCGCCAGCAGCCCACCCGGGGGGGACGAGCAGTACTTC.

The CDR3 coding sequence is TGTGCCAGCAGCTTCAGGACTCAACCGGACACAGATACGCAGTATTTT. The encoded protein is CASSFRTQPDTDTQYF. The chain joins TRBV9 to TRBJ2-3, with a weak D call TRBD2 (5 bases). The V end was cut by 4 bases, the J end by 2 bases, with 17 bases between. This CDR3 comprises 16 residues. The germline CDR1 and CDR2 sequences are SGDLS and YYNGEE.

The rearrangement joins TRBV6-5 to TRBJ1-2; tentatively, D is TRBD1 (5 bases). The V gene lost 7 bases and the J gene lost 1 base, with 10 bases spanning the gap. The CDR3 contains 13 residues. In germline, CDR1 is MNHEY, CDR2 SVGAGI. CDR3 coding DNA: TGTGCCAGCAATACCGGGGGTAACTATGGCTACACCTTC. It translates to CASNTGGNYGYTF.

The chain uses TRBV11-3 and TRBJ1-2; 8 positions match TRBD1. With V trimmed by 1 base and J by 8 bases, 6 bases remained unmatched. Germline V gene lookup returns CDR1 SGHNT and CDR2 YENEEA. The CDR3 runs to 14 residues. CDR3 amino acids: CASSLGAGGQGYTF. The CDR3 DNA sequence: TGTGCCAGCAGCTTAGGTGCAGGGGGCCAGGGCTACACCTTC.

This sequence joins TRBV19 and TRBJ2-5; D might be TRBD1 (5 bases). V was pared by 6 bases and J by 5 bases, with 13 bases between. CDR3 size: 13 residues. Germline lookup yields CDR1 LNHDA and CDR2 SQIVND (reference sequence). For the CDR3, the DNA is TGTGCCAGTAGGGAGAAGGGGTGGGAGACCCAGTACTTC. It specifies CASREKGWETQYF.

CDR3 nucleotide sequence: TGTGCCAGCCTCAAGGGACAGAACACTGAAGCTTTCTTT. Protein: CASLKGQNTEAFF. The J gene is TRBJ1-1, the V gene TRBV6-6; tentative D call: TRBD1 (6 bases). In germline, CDR1 is MNHNY, CDR2 SVGAGI (reference sequence). V lost 8 bases and J lost 1, with 11 bases in between. This CDR3 spans 13 amino acids.

CDR3 nucleotides: TGTGCCAGCACCCGCCTGAGGGAGGTCTCCTACGAGCAGTACTTC. Amino acid sequence: CASTRLREVSYEQYF. J is TRBJ2-7 and V is TRBV2; tentatively, D is TRBD2 (6 bases). Trimming took 7 bases from V and 0 from J, leaving 16 bases between them. The CDR3 runs 15 residues. The germline V gene has CDR1 SNHLY and CDR2 FYNNEI.

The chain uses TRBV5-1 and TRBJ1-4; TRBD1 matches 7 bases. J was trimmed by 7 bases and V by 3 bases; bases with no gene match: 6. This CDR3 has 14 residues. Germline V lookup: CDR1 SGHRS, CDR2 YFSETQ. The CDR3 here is CASSWQGDAEKLFF. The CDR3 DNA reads TGCGCCAGCAGCTGGCAGGGGGATGCTGAAAAACTGTTTTTT.

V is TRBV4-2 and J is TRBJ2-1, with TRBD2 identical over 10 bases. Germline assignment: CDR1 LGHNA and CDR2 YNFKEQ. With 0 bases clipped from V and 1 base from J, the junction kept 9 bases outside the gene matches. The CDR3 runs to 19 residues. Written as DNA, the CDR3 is TGTGCCAGCAGCCAAGAGGTAGCGGGGGGTGTAAAGTCCTACAATGAGCAGTTCTTC. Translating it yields CASSQEVAGGVKSYNEQFF.

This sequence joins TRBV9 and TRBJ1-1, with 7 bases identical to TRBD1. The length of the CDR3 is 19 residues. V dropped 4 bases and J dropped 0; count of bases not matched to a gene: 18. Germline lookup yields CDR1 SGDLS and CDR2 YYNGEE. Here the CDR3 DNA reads TGTGCCAGCAGCTTTGGAGTCCTGACAGGGTTGGAGATGAACACTGAAGCTTTCTTT. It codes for CASSFGVLTGLEMNTEAFF.

In DNA, the CDR3 is TGTGCCACCAGCGGCCGGACAGGGATCAATTCACCCCTCCACTTT. Its protein is CATSGRTGINSPLHF. This sequence joins TRBV15 and TRBJ1-6, with TRBD1 matching 8 bases. The length of the CDR3 is 15 residues. The junction had 7 bases not matched to a gene; V was cut back by 5 bases and J by 7 bases. Germline CDR1 is LNHNV and CDR2 is YYDKDF (reference sequence).

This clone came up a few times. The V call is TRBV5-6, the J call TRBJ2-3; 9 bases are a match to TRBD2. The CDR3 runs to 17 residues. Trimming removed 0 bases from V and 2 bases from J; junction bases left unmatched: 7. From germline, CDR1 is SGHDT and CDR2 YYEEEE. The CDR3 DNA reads TGTGCCAGCAGCTTGGGGGGGCTAGCGGGGTACACAGATACGCAGTATTTT. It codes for CASSLGGLAGYTDTQYF.